Shown below are 21 T cell receptor beta chains from a single sample sequenced in a study of regulatory T cells. General study points: Hydrophobic residues at CDR3 positions 6 and 7 were enriched in conventional CD4+ T cells of CD3G-deficient patients.

The antigens of these receptors remain unknown. Amplification used 52 TRBV primers and 13 TRBJ primers. Clones were read by immunoSEQ multiplex PCR, and TCRdb kept only the in-frame ones, dropping some. The sample holds 30,000 to 40,000 clones, 89% seen once. The sequencing input was conventional CD4+ T cells sorted from blood. Receptors originate from a person in their late teens or twenties with CD3G deficiency.

J is TRBJ1-4 and V is TRBV18; D ambiguous. The ends were cut back, 4 bases at V and 6 bases at J, with 9 bases in the middle. The CDR3 loop spans 13 amino acids. CDR1 is KGHSH and CDR2 is LQKENI in the germline V gene. The CDR3 DNA follows: TGTGCCAGCTCACAAACCGTCGATGAAAAACTGTTTTTT. Its translation is CASSQTVDEKLFF.

The chain combines TRBV28 with TRBJ2-2, with TRBD1 as a possible D gene (6 bases). The CDR3 sequence is 16 residues long. V was clipped by 4 bases and J by 6 bases, with 18 bases between them. Germline CDR1 reads MDHEN; CDR2 reads SYDVKM. The DNA of the CDR3 is TGTGCCAGCAGTTCCCAATCAGGGGTAGGGGCCGGGGAGCTGTTTTTT. It translates to CASSSQSGVGAGELFF.

This chain joins TRBV28 and TRBJ1-5; 7 positions agree with TRBD1. This CDR3 spans 14 amino acids. J gave up 7 bases and V 6 bases, and 9 bases lay outside the gene matches. The germline V gene has CDR1 MDHEN and CDR2 SYDVKM. CDR3 nucleotide sequence: TGTGCCAGCAGCCCAAGGGGGCGAAGACAGCCCCAGCATTTT. It yields the protein CASSPRGRRQPQHF.

The chain joins TRBV5-1 to TRBJ1-1; 11 positions match TRBD1. The V and J ends lost 4 bases and 3 bases, in that order; junction bases with no gene match: 8. Germline values: CDR1 SGHRS, CDR2 YFSETQ. The CDR3 has 16 amino acids. The CDR3 sequence is CASSEGQGVGDTEAFF. The CDR3 region has the DNA TGCGCCAGCAGCGAGGGACAGGGGGTAGGAGACACTGAAGCTTTCTTT.

As concerns this clone: Additional DNA sequences in this sample encode the identical CDR3. The chain joins TRBV5-1 to TRBJ2-1, with D possibly TRBD1 on 6 matching bases. This CDR3 has 12 residues. Trimming cost V 2 bases and J 7 bases, with 7 bases left between them. The germline V gene encodes CDR1 SGHRS and CDR2 YFSETQ. CDR3 in DNA: TGCGCCAGCAGCTTACAGGGAAATGAGCAGTTCTTC. This encodes CASSLQGNEQFF.

This rearrangement joins TRBV6-6 to TRBJ1-2; 9 bases are a match to TRBD1. Germline CDR1 and CDR2: MNHNY and SVGAGI (reference sequence). V lost 6 bases, J lost 6 bases, and 5 bases stayed unmatched. CDR3 length equals 13 residues. The CDR3 sequence: CASRLDRGHGYTF. The CDR3 nucleotides read TGTGCCAGCAGATTGGACAGGGGTCATGGCTACACCTTC.

This clone has just one count. The chain couples TRBV28 to TRBJ1-2; maybe TRBD1 (6 bases). The V and J ends lost 5 bases and 1 base respectively, with 14 bases between them. Germline V gene sequence: CDR1 MDHEN, CDR2 SYDVKM. The CDR3 extends over 15 amino acids. CDR3 nucleotide sequence: TGTGCCAGCAGTCCCCCCGGGGACATTAACTATGGCTACACCTTC. This gives the protein CASSPPGDINYGYTF.

This chain uses TRBV6-1 with TRBJ1-2; D is perhaps TRBD1 (6 bases). This CDR3 is 13 amino acids long. The V end was cut by 8 bases, the J end by 4 bases, with 14 bases between. Germline lookup yields CDR1 MNHNS and CDR2 SASEGT. The CDR3 loop is CASLRGAGYGYTF. DNA for the CDR3: TGTGCCAGCCTCCGGGGGGCAGGCTATGGCTACACCTTC.

The rearrangement uses TRBV7-9 and TRBJ1-5, with TRBD1 matching 9 bases. The V segment lost 5 bases and the J segment 7 bases; nucleotides outside the gene matches: 9. CDR3 length: 15 amino acids. CDR1 is SEHNR and CDR2 is FQNEAQ in the germline V gene (reference sequence). The CDR3 DNA follows: TGTGCCAGCAGCGACCGGGACAGGGCAAACCAGCCCCAGCATTTT. It yields the protein CASSDRDRANQPQHF.

In its sample, this clone was seen once. V and J are TRBV6-4 and TRBJ2-7, with D possibly called TRBD1 or TRBD2 (10 bases each). Germline CDR1 MRHNA, CDR2 SNTAGT. This CDR3 is 17 amino acids long. The ends were cut back, 6 bases at V and 3 bases at J, with 24 bases in the middle. DNA of the CDR3: TGTGCCAGCAGCGTACGACAGGGGGCTAGCGGGAGCTACGAGCAGTACTTC. Its protein is CASSVRQGASGSYEQYF.

The chain carries TRBV11-2 and TRBJ2-6; D perhaps matches TRBD1 (6 bases). The germline V and J ends were trimmed by 5 bases and 2 bases, with 10 bases remaining between them. This CDR3 contains 15 residues. CDR1 and CDR2 from the germline V gene are SGHAT and FQNNGV. Written as DNA, the CDR3 is TGTGCCAGCAGCCAAGACAGGACTGGGGCCAACGTCCTGACTTTC. Protein sequence: CASSQDRTGANVLTF.

The chain uses TRBV6-1 and TRBJ2-3, with D perhaps TRBD2 (6 bases). This CDR3 has 14 residues. V lost 3 bases, J lost 8 bases, and 15 bases lay in between. Germline V lookup: CDR1 MNHNS, CDR2 SASEGT. The CDR3: CASSDFLGGGTQYF. The CDR3, as DNA: TGTGCCAGCAGTGACTTCCTCGGGGGAGGTACGCAGTATTTT.

The chain combines TRBV28 with TRBJ2-7; 9 bases match TRBD2. The germline V gene has CDR1 MDHEN and CDR2 SYDVKM. V lost 4 bases and J lost 5; bases outside the gene matches: 12. The CDR3 totals 16 residues. The CDR3, as DNA: TGTGCCAGCAGTTCCTCCCCGTATAGCGGGAGTAACGAGCAGTACTTC. It is translated as CASSSSPYSGSNEQYF.

This chain links TRBV19 with TRBJ2-2; perhaps TRBD2 as D (6 bases). This CDR3 is 14 amino acids long. The V and J ends lost 3 bases and 1 base respectively, with 6 bases between them. Germline CDR1 reads LNHDA; CDR2 reads SQIVND (reference sequence). The CDR3 loop is CASSISGNTGELFF. In nucleotides, the CDR3 is TGTGCCAGTAGTATTAGCGGGAACACCGGGGAGCTGTTTTTT.

The rearrangement joins TRBV7-8 to TRBJ2-7; 7 bases fit TRBD1. Germline values: CDR1 SGHVS, CDR2 FQNEAQ. The CDR3 spans 14 residues. V lost 1 base and J lost 5; bases outside the gene matches: 5. The CDR3 DNA follows: TGTGCCAGCAGCTTAGGGCCACAGGGGAACGAGCAGTACTTC. Protein sequence: CASSLGPQGNEQYF.

This chain joins TRBV6-1 and TRBJ1-5, with D perhaps TRBD1 (5 bases). V lost 2 bases and J 0 bases, leaving 11 bases between the germline ends. The CDR3 covers 16 residues. Germline CDR1 reads MNHNS; CDR2 reads SASEGT. CDR3: CASSEKTGVSNQPQHF. The CDR3 region has the DNA TGTGCCAGCAGTGAAAAGACGGGGGTTAGCAATCAGCCCCAGCATTTT.

Concerning this clone: The germline gene is not matched at one end of the junction; a read error may be the cause. The chain is built from TRBV10-3 and TRBJ2-7, with no clear D. In germline, CDR1 is ENHRY, CDR2 SYGVKD. This CDR3 spans 12 amino acids. The CDR3 reads CAISESGMSPVF. CDR3 DNA: TGTGCCATCAGTGAGTCGGGTATGTCCCCTGTGTTC.

The chain combines TRBV10-3 with TRBJ2-4; 8 positions match TRBD1. Losses at the gene ends were 10 bases for V and 0 bases for J; bases not matched to a gene: 2. From germline, CDR1 is ENHRY and CDR2 SYGVKD. This CDR3 spans 13 amino acids. CDR3 in amino acids: CATGQGAKNIQYF. As DNA, the CDR3 is TGTGCCACAGGACAGGGAGCCAAAAACATTCAGTACTTC.

V is TRBV6-1 and J is TRBJ1-5; 9 bases fit TRBD1. CDR1 is MNHNS and CDR2 is SASEGT in the germline V gene. V was pared by 6 bases and J by 7 bases, with 4 bases of the junction left unmatched. The CDR3 contains 13 residues. The CDR3: CASSLGTGQPQHF. CDR3 sequence (DNA): TGTGCCAGCAGCCTCGGGACAGGGCAGCCCCAGCATTTT.

This clone was seen just once. The chain links TRBV11-2 to TRBJ1-1; D is unresolved. The length of the CDR3 is 14 residues. V dropped 5 bases and J dropped 3 bases, with 13 bases sitting between them. From germline, CDR1 is SGHAT and CDR2 FQNNGV. The CDR3 is CASSARSGYTEAFF. The CDR3, as DNA: TGTGCCAGCAGCGCTCGATCGGGGTACACTGAAGCTTTCTTT.

The J gene is TRBJ1-2, the V gene TRBV10-3; D gene uncertain. This CDR3 is built from 14 residues. Trimming shortened V by 4 bases and J by 1 base, and 10 bases separated the two germline ends. Per germline, CDR1 ENHRY and CDR2 SYGVKD. CDR3 nucleotide sequence: TGTGCCATCAGTGGAACGGGCTTTAACTATGGCTACACCTTC. Translated, it gives CAISGTGFNYGYTF.